This T cell receptor (beta chain) comes out of a study of T cell repertoires in cytomegalovirus infection. Study in general: Public TCR beta signatures were indicative of both CMV infection and a matching HLA type.

In its sample, this clonotype was seen a few times. CDR1 and CDR2 (germline): SGHVS, FQNEAQ. Trimming stripped 2 bases from V and 0 bases from J, with 14 bases between. The CDR3 spans 17 residues. TCRdb re-called the reads through MiXCR, storing one row per CDR3 protein. The sample has tens of thousands of distinct CDR3 sequences, 4% seen once; the top ten hold about 22%. Input material: PBMCs. The sequence was obtained from a human donor in good health (CMV status not recorded). Some clones in this sample may be carry-over from other donors' samples. This rearrangement joins TRBV7-8 to TRBJ2-1, with D perhaps matching TRBD2 (5 bases). The CDR3 nucleotides are TGTGCCAGCAGCTTATGGCTAGCACAGAGCTCCTACAATGAGCAGTTCTTC. Protein: CASSLWLAQSSYNEQFF.